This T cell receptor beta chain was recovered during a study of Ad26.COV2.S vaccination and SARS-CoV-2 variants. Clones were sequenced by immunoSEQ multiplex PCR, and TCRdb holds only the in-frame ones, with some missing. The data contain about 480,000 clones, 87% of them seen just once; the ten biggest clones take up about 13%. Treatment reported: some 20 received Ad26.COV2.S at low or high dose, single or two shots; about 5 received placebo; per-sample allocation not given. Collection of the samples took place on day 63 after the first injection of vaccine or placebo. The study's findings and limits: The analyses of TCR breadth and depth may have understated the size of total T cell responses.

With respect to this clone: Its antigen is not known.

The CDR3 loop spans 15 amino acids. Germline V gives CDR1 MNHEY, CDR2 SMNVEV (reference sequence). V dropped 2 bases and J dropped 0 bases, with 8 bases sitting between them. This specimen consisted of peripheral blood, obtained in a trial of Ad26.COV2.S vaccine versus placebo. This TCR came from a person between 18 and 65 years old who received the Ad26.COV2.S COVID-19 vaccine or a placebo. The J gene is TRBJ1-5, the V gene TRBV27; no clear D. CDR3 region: CASSLRVNSNQPQHF. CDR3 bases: TGTGCCAGCAGTTTACGGGTTAATAGCAATCAGCCCCAGCATTTT.